Each of the 13 T cell receptor beta chains below was sequenced from the same sample in a study of blood T cell repertoires in COVID-19 (dated by TCRdb to about 2020). Library preparation was by the immunoSEQ multiplex PCR assay. In its TCRdb copy, this immuneACCESS table keeps in-frame sequences only and misses some clones. Where compared with another copy, unresolved V genes explain less than half of these, and the others have no known cause. This sample comprises 120,000 or so clones, around 89% of them detected only once. The ten most abundant clones make up 7.6% of the sample. Input material: peripheral blood. The receptors were sampled from a man aged 50 or older with acute or convalescent COVID-19.

This chain links TRBV2 with TRBJ1-2; no firm D call. With 3 bases removed from V and 5 bases from J, the gap between germline ends came to 13 bases. The CDR3 consists of 14 residues. Germline CDR1 SNHLY, CDR2 FYNNEI. Here the CDR3 reads CASSEREVAYGYTF. The CDR3 bases are TGTGCCAGCAGTGAGAGAGAGGTGGCTTATGGCTACACCTTC.

This clone appeared once. The chain uses TRBV12-3 or TRBV12-4 and TRBJ2-5, with TRBD2 matching over 7 bases. With V trimmed by 7 bases and J by 5 bases, 4 bases remained unmatched. CDR3 length: 12 amino acids. This CDR3 reads CASTAGDETQYF. CDR3 bases: TGTGCCAGCACGGCGGGAGACGAGACCCAGTACTTC.

J is TRBJ1-1 and V is TRBV6-5; a weak D match, TRBD1 (6 bases). Germline CDR1 reads MNHEY; CDR2 reads SVGAGI. The V end lost 2 bases, the J end lost 1 base, and 8 bases lay between the germline ends. The CDR3 covers 14 residues. The CDR3 DNA sequence: TGTGCCAGCAGTTACACAGGGTGGAACACTGAAGCTTTCTTT. Its protein product is CASSYTGWNTEAFF.

This clone was detected only a few times. This sequence joins TRBV5-5 and TRBJ1-1; 7 nucleotides match TRBD1. The CDR3 runs 14 residues. Per the germline V gene, CDR1 is SGHKS and CDR2 is YYEKEE (reference sequence). The V segment lost 1 base and the J segment 5 bases; nucleotides outside the gene matches: 5. The CDR3, as DNA: TGTGCCAGCAGCTTGAGGGGGCGCGAGACTGAAGCTTTCTTT. Encoded protein: CASSLRGRETEAFF.

The V call is TRBV10-2, the J call TRBJ2-2; 7 positions match TRBD1. Looked up from germline, CDR1 is WSHSY and CDR2 is SAAADI. V lost 5 bases and J lost 5; bases outside the gene matches: 11. The CDR3 is 16 amino acids. The DNA for the CDR3 is TGCGCCAGCAGTCTAAGGGGGCAATTTGGAACCGGGGAGCTGTTTTTT. It encodes CASSLRGQFGTGELFF.

V usage is TRBV18 and J usage is TRBJ1-2, with a possible D match to TRBD1 (5 bases). V was clipped by 6 bases and J by 0 bases, with 17 bases between them. The CDR3 extends over 16 amino acids. The V gene's germline CDR1 is KGHSH and CDR2 LQKENI. This CDR3 reads CASSVYQGNSNYGYTF. The DNA for the CDR3 is TGTGCCAGCTCGGTATACCAGGGAAACTCTAACTATGGCTACACCTTC. The whole variable domain, remainder taken from reference TRBV18 and TRBJ1-2, is NAGVMQNPRHLVRRRGQEARLRCSPMKGHSHVYWYRQLPEEGLKFMVYLQKENIIDESGMPKERFSAEFPKEGPSILRIQQVVRGDSAAYFCASSVYQGNSNYGYTFGSGTRLTVV.

The table lists this clone with a count of one. The chain links TRBV9 to TRBJ2-1, with 7 nucleotides matching TRBD2. This CDR3 is built from 15 residues. After removal of 3 bases from V and 1 base from J, the junction contained 4 bases not matched to a gene. Per germline, CDR1 SGDLS and CDR2 YYNGEE. As DNA, the CDR3 is TGTGCCAGCAGCGAACTAGCGCGGTCCTACAATGAGCAGTTCTTC. Translated, it gives CASSELARSYNEQFF.

The J gene is TRBJ2-1, the V gene TRBV7-9; tentatively, D is TRBD1 (5 bases). The CDR3 runs to 17 residues. The V end lost 8 bases, the J end lost 7 bases, and 27 bases lay between the germline ends. Germline V gives CDR1 SEHNR, CDR2 FQNEAQ (reference sequence). The CDR3 here is CASGSRVGRQMGNEQFF. The CDR3 region has the DNA TGTGCCAGCGGCAGCAGGGTTGGGCGTCAGATGGGGAATGAGCAGTTCTTC.

The CDR3, as DNA: TGCGCCAGCAGCTTGGGGGCTGGGGAGCAGTACTTC. Its translation is CASSLGAGEQYF. This sequence joins TRBV5-1 and TRBJ2-7; D is ambiguous. Germline V gene lookup returns CDR1 SGHRS and CDR2 YFSETQ. This CDR3 spans 12 amino acids. The V end lost 0 bases, the J end lost 7 bases, and 8 bases lay between the germline ends.

V and J are TRBV9 and TRBJ2-3; possible D gene TRBD1, 5 bases. CDR1 is SGDLS, CDR2 YYNGEE, per germline. The CDR3 consists of 15 residues. Deletions cut 0 bases from V and 2 bases from J, with 10 bases between. CDR3 region: CASSVVGGHTDTQYF. CDR3 bases: TGTGCCAGCAGCGTAGTTGGCGGACACACAGATACGCAGTATTTT. The variable domain in full, completed from reference TRBV9 and TRBJ2-3, reads DSGVTQTPKHLITATGQRVTLRCSPRSGDLSVYWYQQSLDQGLQFLIQYYNGEERAKGNILERFSAQQFPDLHSELNLSSLELGDSALYFCASSVVGGHTDTQYFGPGTRLTVL.

V and J are TRBV11-2 and TRBJ2-3; D gene unclear. The CDR3 is 16 amino acids. Germline CDR1 SGHAT, CDR2 FQNNGV. V lost 0 bases and J 2 bases, leaving 12 bases between the germline ends. CDR3 bases: TGTGCCAGCAGCTTAGATCTGAGACACCACACAGATACGCAGTATTTT. It codes for CASSLDLRHHTDTQYF.

This chain uses TRBV5-1 with TRBJ2-3, with TRBD1 identical over 10 bases. After removal of 0 bases from V and 7 bases from J, the junction contained 11 bases not matched to a gene. Germline values: CDR1 SGHRS, CDR2 YFSETQ. The CDR3 is 17 amino acids. CDR3 bases: TGCGCCAGCAGCTTGGGCTCACAGGGACAGGGGTCAAATACGCAGTATTTT. Its translation is CASSLGSQGQGSNTQYF.

This clone showed up just a few times. This chain links TRBV9 with TRBJ2-3, with TRBD2 matching over 9 bases. This CDR3 contains 14 residues. Germline assignment: CDR1 SGDLS and CDR2 YYNGEE. V lost 6 bases, J lost 0 bases, and 2 bases stayed unmatched. This CDR3 reads CASTSGGSTDTQYF. Here the CDR3 DNA reads TGTGCCAGCACAAGCGGGGGGAGCACAGATACGCAGTATTTT.